A selection of T cell receptor beta chains follows, all from one sample in a study of shared clonotypes between healthy human individuals. This table comes from immunoSEQ multiplex PCR, and its TCRdb copy is limited to in-frame clones, with some not included. The sample has roughly 500,000 clones, around 96% seen once. The sample consisted of naive CD4+ T cells sorted from blood. Every receptor here comes from a young woman in good health. The CDR3 runs from the conserved cysteine through the conserved F or W.

>TRBV6-5|TRBJ1-2
CASRPWLTGGYGYTF
>TRBV11-2|TRBJ2-7
CASKGTSWSYEQYF
>TRBV9|TRBJ2-1
CASSVAGTSKDEQFF
>TRBV6-5|TRBJ2-7
CASSYSAGEQYF
>TRBV30|TRBJ1-2
CAWGSINYGYTF
>TRBV7-6|TRBJ2-1
CASSLEPWLSGSGPLNYNEQFF
>TRBV18|TRBJ1-3
CASSRGASGNTIYF
>TRBV23-1|TRBJ1-2
CASSQSMGFYGYTF
>TRBV19|TRBJ1-5
CASSIGFLTGKPNQPQHF
>TRBV18|TRBJ2-3
CASSPQGAAVTDTQYF
>TRBV28|-
CASRYTGTSGTYEQYF
>TRBV7-2|TRBJ2-7
CASSLRGGEQYF
>TRBV7-6|TRBJ2-5
CASSLGNGQETQYF
>TRBV5-4|TRBJ2-5
CASSLDQREGGGETQYF
>TRBV15|TRBJ1-2
CATSRAGTGGNYGYTF
>TRBV5-1|TRBJ2-1
CASSLERTGINEQFF
>TRBV5-4|TRBJ1-1
CASSLTWTGDTEAFF
>TRBV7-2|TRBJ2-3
CASSGPSGSPTDTQYF
>TRBV11-3|TRBJ2-5
CASSLGVQETQYF
>TRBV7-2|TRBJ2-7
CASSLGTGAYEQYF
>TRBV19|TRBJ1-1
CASSFLPGTASPEAFF
>TRBV7-9|TRBJ2-7
CASSFLSEQYF
>TRBV19|TRBJ1-1
CATRGTGITEAFF
>TRBV19|-
CASSPWDRYEQYF
>TRBV10-3|TRBJ1-3
CAISGTGDTIYF
>TRBV6-1|TRBJ1-3
CASTLDWNSGNTIYF
>TRBV7-3|TRBJ2-3
CASSPSFGLAGGVTDTQYF
>TRBV28|TRBJ1-1
CASSSTGGPVTEAFF
>TRBV9|TRBJ2-3
CASSVRDTQYF
>TRBV14|TRBJ2-7
CASSQGRPPTVGISYEQYF
>TRBV30|TRBJ2-3
CAWRRATRGDTQYF
>TRBV7-6|TRBJ2-7
CASSLAGSTNEQYF
>TRBV28|TRBJ2-2
CASSFDTAGAGELFF
>TRBV27|TRBJ2-3
CASTPTSGSADTQYF
>TRBV23-1|TRBJ2-6
CASPQGDSLSGANVLTF
>TRBV10-1|TRBJ2-2
CASQNKAGGPSGELFF
>TRBV18|TRBJ1-3
CASSYFTQGQVRSGNTIYF
>TRBV28|TRBJ2-7
CASSSRYEQYF
>TRBV5-1|TRBJ2-5
CASRDRRTGGTQYF
>TRBV29-1|TRBJ2-3
CSVGGSTDTQYF
>TRBV2|TRBJ2-2
CASSARTRITGELFF
>TRBV11-2|TRBJ2-1
CASSLDYRVPNEQFF
>TRBV7-2|TRBJ2-3
CASSLKAGADTQYF
>TRBV27|TRBJ1-5
CASRYRVSSNQPQHF
>TRBV29-1|TRBJ2-3
CSVLSGRVTDTQYF
>TRBV29-1|TRBJ2-1
CSVAASSGRYNEQFF
>TRBV13|TRBJ2-3
CASSLGLAPLTDTQYF
>TRBV29-1|TRBJ1-1
CSVEQGRDTEAFF
>TRBV29-1|TRBJ2-7
CSVAEARYEQYF
>TRBV28|TRBJ2-3
CASSLSGTDTQYF
>TRBV2|TRBJ1-1
CASSLQGVPNTEAFF
>TRBV4-1|-
CASSQGLTGPDSYEQYF